These 20 T cell receptor beta chains were sequenced from one sample in a study of control samples from healthy donors and cancer patients (dated by TCRdb to 2020 to 2022). The library was generated by the immunoSEQ multiplex PCR assay. As stored in TCRdb, this immuneACCESS dataset retains in-frame rearrangements with V and J assigned. A fraction of the clones does not appear; measured against another copy, unresolved V genes explain less than half of the discrepancy, and the remainder lacks a known reason. For this sample the table gives more than 95,000 clones, of which roughly 85% were detected only once. Of the sample, roughly 13% falls within the top ten clones. The specimen sequenced was blood. The receptors come from a woman aged 45-60 years in good health.

V is TRBV7-2 and J is TRBJ2-5, with D unresolved. Germline V lookup: CDR1 SGHTA, CDR2 FQGNSA. The V end lost 1 base, the J end lost 4 bases, and 10 bases lay between the germline ends. CDR3 length equals 14 residues. CDR3 amino acids: CASSLGTQIETQYF. DNA of the CDR3: TGTGCCAGCAGCTTAGGAACACAGATAGAGACCCAGTACTTC.

This chain connects TRBV27 to TRBJ2-1; weak D call: TRBD2 (6 bases). Germline V gene data show CDR1 as MNHEY and CDR2 as SMNVEV (reference sequence). The CDR3 spans 14 residues. Trimming shortened V by 3 bases and J by 7 bases, and 13 bases separated the two germline ends. In DNA form, the CDR3 reads TGTGCCAGCAGTTTCGGACTAAGTCATAATGAGCAGTTCTTC. The encoded protein is CASSFGLSHNEQFF.

This clone is a singleton in its sample. This chain joins TRBV6-6 and TRBJ1-5; D is ambiguous. The germline V gene has CDR1 MNHNY and CDR2 SVGAGI (reference sequence). The CDR3 is made up of 15 amino acids. V shed 0 bases and J shed 0 bases, with 6 bases lying between them. The CDR3: CASSYSQNSNQPQHF. CDR3 coding DNA: TGTGCCAGCAGTTACTCGCAGAATAGCAATCAGCCCCAGCATTTT.

The chain uses TRBV9 and TRBJ2-6, with unresolved D. V lost 4 bases, J lost 0 bases, and 5 bases lay in between. Germline CDR1 SGDLS, CDR2 YYNGEE. The CDR3 covers 14 residues. The CDR3: CASSSYSGANVLTF. CDR3 DNA: TGTGCCAGCAGCTCGTACTCTGGGGCCAACGTCCTGACTTTC.

V and J are TRBV19 and TRBJ1-5, with TRBD1 identical over 9 bases. J gave up 6 bases and V 6 bases, and 6 bases lay outside the gene matches. The CDR3 totals 14 residues. Germline values: CDR1 LNHDA, CDR2 SQIVND (reference sequence). CDR3 coding DNA: TGTGCCAGTAGCATGGACAGGGGCGGTCAGCCCCAGCATTTT. Translation: CASSMDRGGQPQHF.

Only one count was recorded for this clone. CDR3 in amino acids: CASTSGTGHSGNTIYF. In nucleotides, the CDR3 is TGTGCCAGCACTTCCGGGACAGGGCATTCTGGAAACACCATATATTTT. V usage is TRBV19 and J usage is TRBJ1-3; 9 positions match TRBD1. Germline CDR1 reads LNHDA; CDR2 reads SQIVND (reference sequence). With V trimmed by 9 bases and J by 1 base, 10 bases remained unmatched. The CDR3 is made up of 16 amino acids.

The rearrangement uses TRBV2 and TRBJ1-5; TRBD1 aligns across 8 bases. With V trimmed by 4 bases and J by 9 bases, 11 bases remained unmatched. CDR1 is SNHLY, CDR2 FYNNEI, per germline. This CDR3 has 15 amino acids. The CDR3 reads CASSGAGGQFRPQHF. The CDR3 DNA reads as TGTGCCAGCAGTGGGGCAGGGGGCCAATTTCGGCCCCAGCATTTT.

This clone was seen only once. CDR3 residues: CASSWGVGETQYF. CDR3 DNA: TGTGCCAGCAGTTGGGGGGTCGGGGAGACCCAGTACTTC. The chain has TRBV6-5 and TRBJ2-5, with a possible D match to TRBD2 (6 bases). The V gene lost 4 bases and the J gene lost 5 bases, with 11 bases spanning the gap. The CDR3 is made up of 13 amino acids. The germline V gene encodes CDR1 MNHEY and CDR2 SVGAGI.

This clone is labeled as medium-sized. CDR3 residues: CASSLQRTGGDTEAFF. In nucleotides, the CDR3 is TGTGCCAGCAGTTTGCAGAGGACAGGGGGGGACACTGAAGCTTTCTTT. The rearrangement joins TRBV28 to TRBJ1-1, with 10 bases fitting TRBD1. The trim removed 3 bases at V and 3 bases at J, leaving 7 bases unmatched. This CDR3 is built from 16 residues. Germline loops: CDR1 MDHEN, CDR2 SYDVKM.

The chain links TRBV6-5 to TRBJ1-4; no clear D. The CDR3 covers 13 residues. Trimming took 6 bases from V and 7 from J, leaving 12 bases between them. CDR1 is MNHEY and CDR2 is SVGAGI in the germline V gene. DNA for the CDR3: TGTGCCAGCAGCATTACCGGACCTGAAAAACTGTTTTTT. Encoded protein: CASSITGPEKLFF.

V and J are TRBV5-6 and TRBJ1-4; 9 positions match TRBD1. The CDR3 length is 17 residues. Germline assignment: CDR1 SGHDT and CDR2 YYEEEE. V was pared by 4 bases and J by 7 bases, with 14 bases of the junction left unmatched. CDR3 protein: CASSTIELQGAGEKLFF. The DNA of the CDR3 is TGTGCCAGCAGCACGATCGAACTACAGGGGGCGGGTGAAAAACTGTTTTTT.

This clone is a singleton in its sample. The chain is built from TRBV7-6 and TRBJ2-4; 14 nucleotides align to TRBD2. Germline CDR1 is SGHVS and CDR2 is FNYEAQ. The V and J ends lost 5 bases and 1 base, in that order; junction bases with no gene match: 16. The CDR3 is 21 residues long. CDR3 DNA: TGTGCCAGCAGCGCTGAGAGTCCCGGGACTAGCGGGAGCGGGGCCAAAAACATTCAGTACTTC. Its protein product is CASSAESPGTSGSGAKNIQYF.

This chain uses TRBV19 with TRBJ2-5; unclear D gene. CDR1 is LNHDA and CDR2 is SQIVND in the germline V gene (reference sequence). There are 14 residues in the CDR3. Trimming took off 3 bases at V and 0 bases at J, with 8 bases between the two ends. The CDR3 region has the DNA TGTGCCAGTAGTATCCCCCCGTACCAAGAGACCCAGTACTTC. Protein: CASSIPPYQETQYF.

This clone was seen just once. V usage is TRBV28 and J usage is TRBJ1-6; D not resolved. Looked up from germline, CDR1 is MDHEN and CDR2 is SYDVKM. The CDR3 has 16 residues. Trimming removed 2 bases at V and 4 bases at J, with 12 bases between. The CDR3 spells CASSLASLGYNSPLHF. The CDR3 coding sequence is TGTGCCAGCAGTTTAGCCAGCTTAGGATATAATTCACCCCTCCACTTT.

The chain joins TRBV28 to TRBJ2-7, with TRBD1 matching 10 bases. V dropped 7 bases and J dropped 6; count of bases not matched to a gene: 12. CDR1 MDHEN and CDR2 SYDVKM come from the germline V gene. The CDR3 is made up of 15 amino acids. The CDR3 loop is CASTGPGTGDGEQYF. The DNA for the CDR3 is TGTGCCAGCACCGGCCCCGGGACAGGGGATGGCGAGCAGTACTTC.

V and J are TRBV6-5 and TRBJ1-2, with 9 bases aligning to TRBD1. Germline-derived CDR1 and CDR2 are MNHEY and SVGAGI. V lost 2 bases to trimming and J lost 2 bases; unmatched junction nucleotides: 3. This CDR3 has 15 amino acids. The CDR3 DNA reads TGTGCCAGCAGTTACCGGGGACAGGGCAACTATGGCTACACCTTC. Encoded protein: CASSYRGQGNYGYTF.

This clone was picked up one time. The chain links TRBV6-5 to TRBJ2-7; possibly TRBD1 or TRBD2 for D (7 bases each). Germline loops: CDR1 MNHEY, CDR2 SVGAGI. V was pared by 2 bases and J by 3 bases, with 17 bases between. This CDR3 comprises 16 residues. The CDR3 DNA reads TGTGCCAGCAGTTACCCCCGGCAGGGGGGGTACTACGAGCAGTACTTC. This encodes CASSYPRQGGYYEQYF.

This chain connects TRBV7-9 to TRBJ1-3; D gene unclear. The V and J ends lost 5 bases and 0 bases respectively, with 14 bases between them. The CDR3 is 16 amino acids. Germline-derived CDR1 and CDR2 are SEHNR and FQNEAQ (reference sequence). Here the CDR3 reads CASSDNGRISGNTIYF. The CDR3 nucleotides are TGTGCCAGCAGCGACAACGGACGGATCTCTGGAAACACCATATATTTT.

This chain joins TRBV11-2 and TRBJ1-5, with 8 positions matching TRBD1. CDR1 SGHAT and CDR2 FQNNGV come from the germline V gene. With 5 bases clipped from V and 2 bases from J, the junction kept 5 bases outside the gene matches. The CDR3 consists of 15 residues. CDR3 nucleotides: TGTGCCAGCAGCCCGGACAGGGTTGGCAATCAGCCCCAGCATTTT. Protein product: CASSPDRVGNQPQHF. Complete variable domain (other parts from reference TRBV11-2 and TRBJ1-5): EAGVAQSPRYKIIEKRQSVAFWCNPISGHATLYWYQQILGQGPKLLIQFQNNGVVDDSQLPKDRFSAERLKGVDSTLKIQPAKLEDSAVYLCASSPDRVGNQPQHFGDGTRLSIL.

The genes are TRBV2 and TRBJ2-5; no clear D. CDR3 length: 12 amino acids. Trimming took off 1 base at V and 4 bases at J, with 4 bases between the two ends. Germline V gives CDR1 SNHLY, CDR2 FYNNEI. The CDR3 DNA reads TGTGCCAGCAGTGAAGAGTCAGAGACCCAGTACTTC. Amino acid sequence: CASSEESETQYF. Using reference TRBV2 and TRBJ2-5 for the parts outside the CDR3, the full variable domain is EPEVTQTPSHQVTQMGQEVILRCVPISNHLYFYWYRQILGQKVEFLVSFYNNEISEKSEIFDDQFSVERPDGSNFTLKIRSTKLEDSAMYFCASSEESETQYFGPGTRLLVL.